The 2 T cell receptor beta chains below come from one sample, sequenced in a study of cytomegalovirus exposure and HLA in healthy donors (dated by TCRdb to the late 2010s). Library preparation employed the immunoSEQ multiplex PCR assay. A mixture of 60 forward primers for TCR Vbeta segments and 13 reverse primers for TCR Jbeta segments was used in the multiplex PCR. Sourced from immuneACCESS, this table was stored by TCRdb with only in-frame sequences that have V and J called. A share of the clones is absent; for the studies checked, an unresolved V gene accounts for under half, and the remainder has no known explanation. The sample contains about 200,000 clones, 60% to 85% of them found a single time. The ten largest clones add up to about 16% of the sample. The source material was PBMCs. Source of these receptors: a man in his forties or fifties in good health and CMV-seronegative.

The chain is built from TRBV7-8 and TRBJ2-7, with 8 bases that match TRBD1. V trimming: 3 bases; J trimming: 5 bases; junction bases outside the gene matches: 6. This CDR3 region has 14 residues. Germline CDR1 is SGHVS and CDR2 is FQNEAQ. CDR3 residues: CASSLDREQHEQYF. CDR3 coding DNA: TGTGCCAGCAGCTTGGACAGGGAACAACACGAGCAGTACTTC.

The chain joins TRBV4-1 to TRBJ2-5, with TRBD2 matching over 11 bases. The end of the DNA aligns better with TRBJ2-7, so the J call may be wrong. Germline CDR1 reads MGHRA; CDR2 reads YSYEKL. The CDR3 has 13 residues. The CDR3 coding sequence is TGCGCCAGCAGCCTTAGCGGGGGGGGCGAGCAGTACTTC. As protein: CASSLSGGGEQYF.